Listed here are 20 T cell receptor beta chains from one sample, sequenced in a study of cytotoxic CD8 clonotypes in ibrutinib-treated CLL (dated by TCRdb to the early 2020s). The library was prepared using the immunoSEQ multiplex PCR assay. In its TCRdb copy, this immuneACCESS table keeps in-frame sequences only and misses some clones. Where compared with another copy, unresolved V genes explain less than half of these, and the others have no known cause. The sample contains approximately 340,000 clones, 60% to 80% of them found a single time. The ten largest clonotypes hold just under 6.5% of the sample. The sequences come from PBMCs, collected after 36 months of ibrutinib treatment. These receptors came from a human donor with chronic lymphocytic leukemia.

The chain employs TRBV5-1 and TRBJ1-3; D ambiguous. This CDR3 comprises 14 residues. V was clipped by 0 bases and J by 2 bases, with 6 bases between them. Germline V lookup: CDR1 SGHRS, CDR2 YFSETQ. The CDR3 coding sequence is TGCGCCAGCAGCTTGGAATTCGCTGGAAACACCATATATTTT. Protein sequence: CASSLEFAGNTIYF. Full variable domain (outside the CDR3, taken from reference TRBV5-1 and TRBJ1-3): KAGVTQTPRYLIKTRGQQVTLSCSPISGHRSVSWYQQTPGQGLQFLFEYFSETQRNKGNFPGRFSGRQFSNSRSEMNVSTLELGDSALYLCASSLEFAGNTIYFGEGSWLTVV.

This chain links TRBV5-1 with TRBJ1-1; D might be TRBD1 (6 bases). Germline V gives CDR1 SGHRS, CDR2 YFSETQ. The length of the CDR3 is 15 residues. V gave up 2 bases and J gave up 3 bases, with 14 bases separating them. CDR3 in amino acids: CASSLLSRGHTEAFF. Written as DNA, the CDR3 is TGCGCCAGCAGCTTACTATCCAGGGGCCACACTGAAGCTTTCTTT.

This clone was recorded only once. The V and J genes are TRBV7-2 and TRBJ1-6, with TRBD1 matching 7 bases. The CDR3 sequence is 15 residues long. The germline CDR1 and CDR2 sequences are SGHTA and FQGNSA. The junction had 10 bases not matched to a gene; V was cut back by 5 bases and J by 9 bases. The CDR3 DNA is TGTGCCAGCAGCCCAGGGGGGAGGGCGAGTTCACCCCTCCACTTT. Its translation: CASSPGGRASSPLHF.

V gene TRBV13 combines with J gene TRBJ2-3, with D perhaps TRBD1 or TRBD2 (5 bases each). Trimming removed 4 bases at V and 2 bases at J, with 16 bases between. The germline V gene encodes CDR1 PRHDT and CDR2 FYEKMQ (reference sequence). CDR3 length: 16 residues. CDR3 in DNA: TGTGCCAGCAGCTACAGGACTGGATCTTCCACAGATACGCAGTATTTT. This sequence encodes CASSYRTGSSTDTQYF.

The V gene is TRBV19, the J gene TRBJ2-7, with 10 bases matching TRBD1. After removal of 5 bases from V and 3 bases from J, the junction contained 7 bases not matched to a gene. Germline CDR1 reads LNHDA; CDR2 reads SQIVND (reference sequence). This CDR3 is built from 15 residues. The CDR3: CASSWGTGEGYEQYF. In DNA, the CDR3 is TGTGCCAGTAGTTGGGGGACAGGGGAAGGCTACGAGCAGTACTTC.

The rearrangement joins TRBV20-1 to TRBJ2-1; D possibly corresponds to TRBD2 (6 bases). Trimming stripped 8 bases from V and 12 bases from J, with 11 bases between. CDR3 length: 9 amino acids. Per the germline V gene, CDR1 is DFQATT and CDR2 is SNEGSKA (reference sequence). The CDR3 is CSHRDLQFF. CDR3 nucleotides: TGCAGTCACCGGGACTTGCAGTTCTTC.

In the case of this clone: The germline gene is not matched at one end of the junction; a read error may be the cause. CDR3 nucleotides: TGCAGCGCTGAACTAGCGGGAGTAGATACGCAGTATTTT. Translating it yields CSAELAGVDTQYF. The chain links TRBV29-1 to TRBJ2-3; TRBD2 aligns across 11 bases. The CDR3 totals 13 residues. Germline V gene data show CDR1 as SQVTM and CDR2 as ANQGSEA.

This clone was counted once. The V gene is TRBV28, the J gene TRBJ2-4; no firm D call. V gave up 6 bases and J gave up 7 bases, with 19 bases separating them. This CDR3 contains 15 residues. Looked up from germline, CDR1 is MDHEN and CDR2 is SYDVKM. Written as DNA, the CDR3 is TGTGCCAGCAGGGGTACAATGCCCGTACCTAACATTCAGTACTTC. This gives the protein CASRGTMPVPNIQYF.

In DNA, the CDR3 is TGCAGCGTCCGGGCCAGGGGTTATGAAGCTTTCTTT. The encoded protein is CSVRARGYEAFF. The chain links TRBV29-1 to TRBJ1-1, with D maybe TRBD1 (6 bases). The CDR3 has 12 amino acids. Germline CDR1 is SQVTM and CDR2 is ANQGSEA. Trimming took 6 bases from V and 7 from J, leaving 15 bases between them.

CDR3 in amino acids: CASSFTAGDPGYTF. Here the CDR3 DNA reads TGCGCCAGCAGCTTCACAGCAGGGGATCCAGGCTACACCTTC. The chain employs TRBV5-1 and TRBJ1-2; TRBD1 might be the D (6 bases). Germline V gene sequence: CDR1 SGHRS, CDR2 YFSETQ. The CDR3 spans 14 residues. V lost 2 bases to trimming and J lost 8 bases, with 16 bases between them.

This clone was detected a few times. This chain uses TRBV7-2 with TRBJ1-6; D might be TRBD1 (6 bases). This CDR3 comprises 15 residues. CDR1 is SGHTA, CDR2 FQGNSA, per germline. The ends were cut back, 2 bases at V and 7 bases at J, with 12 bases in the middle. CDR3 protein: CASSLLGGVNSPLHF. Written as DNA, the CDR3 is TGTGCCAGCAGCTTATTAGGGGGAGTAAATTCACCCCTCCACTTT.

The rearrangement links TRBV4-3 to TRBJ2-3, with 10 bases fitting TRBD2. V dropped 4 bases and J dropped 5; count of bases not matched to a gene: 9. This CDR3 region has 16 residues. From germline, CDR1 is LGHNA and CDR2 YSLEER. CDR3 coding DNA: TGCGCCAGCAGCCCCTTGGGGCTAGCGGGAGAAGATACGCAGTATTTT. Translating gives CASSPLGLAGEDTQYF.

Notes on this clone: Distinct nucleotide sequences in the sample also encode this CDR3. The gene calls are TRBV10-3 and TRBJ1-2; 9 bases line up with TRBD1. This CDR3 has 13 amino acids. Trimming took 7 bases from V and 6 from J; bases not matched to a gene: 6. CDR1 and CDR2 from the germline V gene are ENHRY and SYGVKD. CDR3 amino acids: CAIKPGQGDGYTF. CDR3 coding DNA: TGTGCCATCAAACCGGGACAGGGCGATGGCTACACCTTC.

The V call is TRBV5-1, the J call TRBJ1-2; the D gene is possibly TRBD1 (5 bases). Deletions cut 2 bases from V and 8 bases from J, with 13 bases between. This CDR3 is built from 13 residues. Germline V gene sequence: CDR1 SGHRS, CDR2 YFSETQ. The CDR3 DNA sequence: TGCGCCAGCAGCTTTGGGGCAGGGCTAGGCTACACCTTC. This sequence encodes CASSFGAGLGYTF.

In regard to this clone: The same CDR3 can be traced to other DNA sequences in this sample. The chain is built from TRBV5-1 and TRBJ2-3, with D maybe TRBD1 (5 bases). The CDR3 contains 15 residues. Germline V gene sequence: CDR1 SGHRS, CDR2 YFSETQ. Between the trimmed V and J ends, which lost 0 bases and 2 bases, there was a span of 10 bases. CDR3 DNA: TGCGCCAGCAGCTTGGGCCTAGGGGACACAGATACGCAGTATTTT. Translating it yields CASSLGLGDTDTQYF.

The V call is TRBV21-1, the J call TRBJ1-1; the table's TRBD1 call for D was not verified on the DNA. TRBV21-1 represents a pseudogene. This CDR3 region has 16 residues. The CDR3 DNA reads TGTGCCAGCAGCAAAGCTAAGGGGGCGAGGACCACTGAAGCTTTCTTT. Its translation is CASSKAKGARTTEAFF.

V and J are TRBV19 and TRBJ2-3, with 8 bases aligning to TRBD2. The CDR3 length is 18 residues. After removal of 9 bases from V and 1 base from J, the junction contained 18 bases not matched to a gene. The germline V gene encodes CDR1 LNHDA and CDR2 SQIVND (reference sequence). The CDR3 DNA follows: TGTGCCAGCAAACCGGGGGGGACCCCTATCTCAGGCACAGATACGCAGTATTTT. Translation gives CASKPGGTPISGTDTQYF.

The gene calls are TRBV2 and TRBJ1-4; D unresolved. Per germline, CDR1 SNHLY and CDR2 FYNNEI. Trimming took 7 bases from V and 8 from J, leaving 11 bases between them. This CDR3 is 12 amino acids long. CDR3 DNA: TGTGCCAGCAAGTTCTCGGAGGAAAAACTGTTTTTT. Protein: CASKFSEEKLFF.

The genes are TRBV7-3 and TRBJ2-1; D not certain. This CDR3 is built from 13 residues. Trimming shortened V by 2 bases and J by 6 bases, and 8 bases separated the two germline ends. Germline CDR1 and CDR2: SGHTA and FQGTGA. CDR3 in amino acids: CASSLGGSNEQFF. The CDR3 DNA reads as TGTGCCAGCAGCTTAGGCGGTTCCAATGAGCAGTTCTTC.

This clone turned up a few times. V and J are TRBV4-1 and TRBJ2-5; no firm D call. The CDR3 totals 13 residues. Trimming stripped 0 bases from V and 1 base from J, with 3 bases between. Germline V CDR1 and CDR2: MGHRA, YSYEKL. The CDR3 loop is CASSQEAQETQYF. Here the CDR3 DNA reads TGCGCCAGCAGCCAAGAAGCCCAAGAGACCCAGTACTTC.